This T cell receptor (beta chain) was profiled in a study of cytomegalovirus exposure and HLA in healthy donors. General study findings and limits: Later analysis found that TCR beta chains associated with HLA were more clonally expanded than other, equally common chains. Sequencing depth roughly uniform across donors was assumed in presence/absence analyses.

CDR3 size: 15 residues. Trimming at V came to 3 bases and at J to 7 bases, leaving 9 bases not matched to a gene. Germline-derived CDR1 and CDR2 are SEHNR and FQNEAQ (reference sequence). This clone was recorded only once. Its antigen is undetermined. Amplification used 60 Vbeta primers and 13 Jbeta primers. In the study's own analysis: A later analysis tallied some 84 million unique TCR beta chains, approximately 10 million of them shared. Method: immunoSEQ multiplex PCR; TCRdb's copy keeps in-frame clones and lacks some. V and J calls and clone size are as listed in that table; D and trimming were resolved from the DNA. This repertoire shows under 200,000 clones, under 80% found once; its top ten account for about 2.9%.

J is TRBJ1-2 and V is TRBV7-9, with 9 bases that match TRBD1. The TCR comes from a man aged 40-55 years in good health and CMV-seronegative. The sample comprised PBMCs. This CDR3 reads CASSLDRGLLSGYTF. The DNA for the CDR3 is TGTGCCAGCAGCTTGGACAGGGGATTACTGAGTGGCTACACCTTC. The full variable domain, with the rest looked up from reference TRBV7-9 and TRBJ1-2, is DTGVSQNPRHKITKRGQNVTFRCDPISEHNRLYWYRQTLGQGPEFLTYFQNEAQLEKSRLLSDRFSAERPKGSFSTLEIQRTEQGDSAMYLCASSLDRGLLSGYTFGSGTRLTVV.